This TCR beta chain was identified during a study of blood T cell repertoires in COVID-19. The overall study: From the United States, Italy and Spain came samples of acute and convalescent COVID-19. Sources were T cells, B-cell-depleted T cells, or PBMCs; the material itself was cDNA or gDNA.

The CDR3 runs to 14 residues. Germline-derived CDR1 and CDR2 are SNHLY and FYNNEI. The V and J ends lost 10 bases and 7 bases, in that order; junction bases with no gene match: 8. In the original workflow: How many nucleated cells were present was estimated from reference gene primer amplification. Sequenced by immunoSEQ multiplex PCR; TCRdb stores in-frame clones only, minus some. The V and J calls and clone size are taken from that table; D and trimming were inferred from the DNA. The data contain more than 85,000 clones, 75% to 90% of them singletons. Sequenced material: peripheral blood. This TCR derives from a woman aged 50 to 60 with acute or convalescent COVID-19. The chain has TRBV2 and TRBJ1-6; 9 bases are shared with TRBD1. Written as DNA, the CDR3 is TGTGCCATCCGATCCGGGACAGGGAATTCACCCCTCCACTTT. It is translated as CAIRSGTGNSPLHF. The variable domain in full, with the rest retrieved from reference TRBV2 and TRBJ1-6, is EPEVTQTPSHQVTQMGQEVILRCVPISNHLYFYWYRQILGQKVEFLVSFYNNEISEKSEIFDDQFSVERPDGSNFTLKIRSTKLEDSAMYFCAIRSGTGNSPLHFGNGTRLTVT.